This passage covers 29 T cell receptor beta chains from one sample sequenced in a study of brain T cells in children with intractable seizures. Generated by immunoSEQ multiplex PCR, the TCRdb table keeps only in-frame clones and is missing some. The sample yields 300,000 to 400,000 clones, over 90% seen once. Regarding time point: blood from clinic visit 5 months post-surgery; TSC patient then seizure free. Sequenced material: peripheral blood, taken 4 to 5 months after surgery. These receptors came from a boy under three years old with tuberous sclerosis and intractable seizures.

This clone occurred once. The genes are TRBV20-1 and TRBJ1-5; D is uncertain. The V and J ends lost 6 bases and 4 bases respectively, with 16 bases between them. This CDR3 has 14 residues. CDR1 is DFQATT and CDR2 is SNEGSKA in the germline V gene (reference sequence). CDR3 DNA: TGCAGTGCAAGTCAGAATTCCCAAAATCAGCCCCAGCATTTT. This sequence encodes CSASQNSQNQPQHF.

This chain links TRBV5-6 with TRBJ2-1; D may be TRBD2 (5 bases). CDR1 is SGHDT and CDR2 is YYEEEE in the germline V gene. Deletions cut 5 bases from V and 5 bases from J, with 8 bases between. The CDR3 contains 12 residues. DNA of the CDR3: TGTGCCAGCAGTTCCGGGAACAATGAGCAGTTCTTC. This gives the protein CASSSGNNEQFF.

About this clone: Distinct nucleotide sequences in the sample also encode this CDR3. The CDR3 here is CASSPRDSGNTIYF. The CDR3 bases are TGTGCCAGCAGCCCTAGGGATTCTGGAAACACCATATATTTT. The chain carries TRBV7-9 and TRBJ1-3; no clear D gene. V was pared by 5 bases and J by 1 base, with 9 bases between. CDR3 size: 14 residues. The germline gives CDR1 SEHNR, CDR2 FQNEAQ (reference sequence).

Turning to this clone: A junction end diverges from the germline sequence, so it may reflect a read error. The chain employs TRBV2 and TRBJ2-7; possibly TRBD2 for D (6 bases). The CDR3 sequence is 16 residues long. Per germline, CDR1 SNHLY and CDR2 FYNNEI. CDR3 sequence reads: CASSGAVTSRSYERYF. DNA for the CDR3: TGTGCCAGCAGTGGAGCAGTTACTAGCCGATCCTACGAGCGGTACTTC.

The V gene is TRBV28, the J gene TRBJ2-3, with D possibly being TRBD2 (5 bases). The CDR3 is made up of 15 amino acids. Per germline, CDR1 MDHEN and CDR2 SYDVKM. Trimming took off 7 bases at V and 0 bases at J, with 14 bases between the two ends. The CDR3 DNA follows: TGTGCCAGCAATCGGGGTCCCCCGAGCACAGATACGCAGTATTTT. It translates to CASNRGPPSTDTQYF.

The chain joins TRBV6-1 to TRBJ1-2; D is uncertain. Deletions cut 3 bases from V and 2 bases from J, with 7 bases between. The germline CDR1 and CDR2 sequences are MNHNS and SASEGT. CDR3 length: 13 residues. CDR3 region: CASSETVNYGYTF. In nucleotides, the CDR3 is TGTGCCAGCAGTGAGACGGTCAACTATGGCTACACCTTC.

The chain links TRBV11-3 to TRBJ2-7; possible D gene TRBD1, 6 bases. The CDR3 has 13 residues. Deletions cut 6 bases from V and 0 bases from J, with 9 bases between. Germline CDR1 reads SGHNT; CDR2 reads YENEEA. The CDR3 DNA sequence: TGTGCCAGCAGGTCACAGGGCTCCTACGAGCAGTACTTC. Protein product: CASRSQGSYEQYF.

This clone was seen only once. The J gene is TRBJ2-1, the V gene TRBV20-1, with 10 bases lining up with TRBD2. Per the germline V gene, CDR1 is DFQATT and CDR2 is SNEGSKA (reference sequence). The trim removed 3 bases at V and 9 bases at J, leaving 14 bases unmatched. This CDR3 has 16 residues. The CDR3 region has the DNA TGCAGTGCTAGTGGTCTAGCGGGGGAGTTTCGTGGTGAGCAGTTCTTC. Translation gives CSASGLAGEFRGEQFF.

The chain combines TRBV9 with TRBJ1-5; D unclear. Germline values: CDR1 SGDLS, CDR2 YYNGEE. This CDR3 spans 13 amino acids. Trimming left V 4 bases short and J 1 base short, with 6 bases between. The CDR3 DNA follows: TGTGCCAGCAGCCCCTCCAGCAATCAGCCCCAGCATTTT. Translated, it gives CASSPSSNQPQHF.

The chain is built from TRBV10-3 and TRBJ2-6, with TRBD1 as a possible D gene (6 bases). Trimming took off 6 bases at V and 3 bases at J, with 6 bases between the two ends. Germline CDR1 reads ENHRY; CDR2 reads SYGVKD. This CDR3 comprises 13 residues. CDR3 amino acids: CAIRTGGANVLTF. The DNA for the CDR3 is TGTGCCATCAGGACAGGTGGGGCCAACGTCCTGACTTTC.

The chain combines TRBV27 with TRBJ1-2; D is possibly TRBD1 (6 bases). The V end lost 3 bases, the J end lost 6 bases, and 26 bases lay between the germline ends. CDR3 length: 18 amino acids. CDR1 and CDR2 from the germline V gene are MNHEY and SMNVEV (reference sequence). The CDR3 coding sequence is TGTGCCAGCAGTTTTGTATTTGGGGAAACCAGGAAGGGGGATGGCTACACCTTC. Protein product: CASSFVFGETRKGDGYTF.

The chain carries TRBV6-2 or TRBV6-3 and TRBJ2-7, with 8 bases that match TRBD2. This CDR3 region has 14 residues. Germline V gives CDR1 MNHEY, CDR2 SVGEGT. The J segment lost 6 bases and the V segment lost 5 bases, leaving 9 bases of the junction unmatched. The CDR3 DNA reads as TGTGCCAGCAGTCCAGCGGGAGTTCGGGGCGAGCAGTACTTC. It codes for CASSPAGVRGEQYF.

The chain joins TRBV9 to TRBJ2-2; maybe TRBD1 (6 bases). From germline, CDR1 is SGDLS and CDR2 YYNGEE. This CDR3 contains 14 residues. Trimming left V 4 bases short and J 3 bases short, with 10 bases between. CDR3 nucleotides: TGTGCCAGCAGCCCCGGGACATACACCGGGGAGCTGTTTTTT. Amino acids: CASSPGTYTGELFF. The whole variable domain, remainder taken from reference TRBV9 and TRBJ2-2, is DSGVTQTPKHLITATGQRVTLRCSPRSGDLSVYWYQQSLDQGLQFLIQYYNGEERAKGNILERFSAQQFPDLHSELNLSSLELGDSALYFCASSPGTYTGELFFGEGSRLTVL.

The chain's CDR3 is CSARDQETQYF. The CDR3 coding sequence is TGCAGTGCTAGAGACCAAGAGACCCAGTACTTC. V usage is TRBV20-1 and J usage is TRBJ2-5; D is unclear. The length of the CDR3 is 11 residues. Germline V gives CDR1 DFQATT, CDR2 SNEGSKA (reference sequence). The V end lost 0 bases, the J end lost 1 base, and 0 bases lay between the germline ends.

This sequence joins TRBV15 and TRBJ2-1; weak D call: TRBD1 (6 bases). From germline, CDR1 is LNHNV and CDR2 YYDKDF (reference sequence). The length of the CDR3 is 15 residues. Trimming cost V 0 bases and J 5 bases, with 11 bases left between them. The CDR3 loop is CATSRDIDRNNEQFF. The CDR3 nucleotides read TGTGCCACCAGCAGAGATATTGACAGGAACAATGAGCAGTTCTTC.

This sequence joins TRBV28 and TRBJ1-1; no reliable D call. This CDR3 has 13 amino acids. Germline assignment: CDR1 MDHEN and CDR2 SYDVKM. CDR3 nucleotides: TGTGCGGTTCTAGCGTCTAGGAACACTGAAGCTTTCTTT. Encoded protein: CAVLASRNTEAFF.

Turning to this clone: The same CDR3 arises from other DNA sequences in this sample as well. The chain carries TRBV30 and TRBJ2-7; perhaps D is TRBD1 or TRBD2 (5 bases each). Germline values: CDR1 GTSNPN, CDR2 SVGIG (reference sequence). This CDR3 has 15 amino acids. V shed 0 bases and J shed 0 bases, with 12 bases lying between them. CDR3: CAWSVGAGGSYEQYF. DNA for the CDR3: TGTGCCTGGAGTGTAGGGGCGGGCGGCTCCTACGAGCAGTACTTC.

This clone was seen once. The chain links TRBV9 to TRBJ1-3; D call uncertain. Looked up from germline, CDR1 is SGDLS and CDR2 is YYNGEE. Trimming pared 4 bases from V and 0 bases from J, leaving 11 bases between. The CDR3 length is 15 residues. CDR3 nucleotide sequence: TGTGCCAGCAGCTCCGGGCCGCTCTCTGGAAACACCATATATTTT. Amino acid sequence: CASSSGPLSGNTIYF.

The chain is built from TRBV5-1 and TRBJ2-1, with TRBD1 identical over 7 bases. The V and J ends lost 4 bases and 12 bases, in that order; junction bases with no gene match: 7. CDR3 length: 12 amino acids. Germline CDR1 reads SGHRS; CDR2 reads YFSETQ. As DNA, the CDR3 is TGCGCCAGCAGCCCGACAGGGTTGCCGCAGTTCTTC. This sequence encodes CASSPTGLPQFF.

The chain carries TRBV7-3 and TRBJ2-3, with 14 bases identical to TRBD2. This CDR3 comprises 18 residues. The junction had 6 bases not matched to a gene; V was cut back by 0 bases and J by 4 bases. The germline V gene encodes CDR1 SGHTA and CDR2 FQGTGA. CDR3 sequence reads: CASSLTSRLAGGPDTQYF. In DNA form, the CDR3 reads TGTGCCAGCAGCTTAACGTCTCGACTAGCGGGAGGGCCAGATACGCAGTATTTT.

The chain employs TRBV7-8 and TRBJ2-4; D remains unclear. The CDR3 extends over 15 amino acids. Looked up from germline, CDR1 is SGHVS and CDR2 is FQNEAQ. The germline V and J ends were trimmed by 4 bases and 5 bases, with 15 bases remaining between them. Here the CDR3 reads CASSSTGPEENIQYF. The CDR3 DNA is TGTGCCAGCAGCTCAACCGGGCCTGAGGAAAACATTCAGTACTTC.

The chain couples TRBV9 to TRBJ1-1; tentative D call: TRBD1 (5 bases). Germline V gene sequence: CDR1 SGDLS, CDR2 YYNGEE. This CDR3 has 15 residues. V shed 0 bases and J shed 6 bases, with 15 bases lying between them. The CDR3 sequence: CASSVGAGWPAEAFF. DNA of the CDR3: TGTGCCAGCAGCGTAGGGGCAGGGTGGCCGGCTGAAGCTTTCTTT. Drawing the rest from reference TRBV9 and TRBJ1-1, the complete variable domain is DSGVTQTPKHLITATGQRVTLRCSPRSGDLSVYWYQQSLDQGLQFLIQYYNGEERAKGNILERFSAQQFPDLHSELNLSSLELGDSALYFCASSVGAGWPAEAFFGQGTRLTVV.

The V and J genes are TRBV19 and TRBJ2-7, with D unclear. V lost 2 bases, J lost 2 bases, and 13 bases lay in between. The length of the CDR3 is 15 residues. Germline loops: CDR1 LNHDA, CDR2 SQIVND (reference sequence). The CDR3 nucleotides read TGTGCCAGTAGTATAAGGACGGATCCCCCCTACGAGCAGTACTTC. Translated, it gives CASSIRTDPPYEQYF.

V usage is TRBV11-2 and J usage is TRBJ2-5, with 10 bases identical to TRBD2. Germline lookup yields CDR1 SGHAT and CDR2 FQNNGV. The V and J ends lost 5 bases and 1 base, in that order; junction bases with no gene match: 7. This CDR3 is 16 amino acids long. The CDR3 region is CASSPRLAGGQETQYF. The CDR3 nucleotides are TGTGCCAGCAGCCCAAGATTAGCGGGGGGCCAAGAGACCCAGTACTTC.

This sequence joins TRBV2 and TRBJ2-7; D gene uncertain. The germline CDR1 and CDR2 sequences are SNHLY and FYNNEI. V lost 4 bases and J lost 4, with 14 bases in between. This CDR3 region has 14 residues. Here the CDR3 DNA reads TGTGCCAGCAGTGGCCAAACCCCTACTTACGAGCAGTACTTC. Translation: CASSGQTPTYEQYF.

The V gene is TRBV6-1, the J gene TRBJ2-2; TRBD2 agrees at 7 bases. The germline V gene has CDR1 MNHNS and CDR2 SASEGT. This CDR3 region has 15 residues. The junction had 7 bases not matched to a gene; V was cut back by 3 bases and J by 6 bases. The CDR3 loop is CASSEWGGSAGELFF. In DNA, the CDR3 is TGTGCCAGCAGTGAGTGGGGGGGTAGCGCCGGGGAGCTGTTTTTT.

The chain is built from TRBV5-4 and TRBJ2-3; TRBD1 is a possible D gene (6 bases). This CDR3 has 13 amino acids. Germline assignment: CDR1 SGHNT and CDR2 YYREEE (reference sequence). Trimming stripped 0 bases from V and 5 bases from J, with 7 bases between. CDR3: CASSLDREDTQYF. Written as DNA, the CDR3 is TGTGCCAGCAGCTTGGACAGGGAAGATACGCAGTATTTT.

V and J are TRBV6-2 or TRBV6-3 and TRBJ1-1, with D possibly TRBD1 on 6 matching bases. The CDR3 covers 14 residues. Trimming shortened V by 1 base and J by 5 bases, and 11 bases separated the two germline ends. Germline values: CDR1 MNHEY, CDR2 SVGEGT. This chain's CDR3 is CASSYYGGRTEAFF. The CDR3 coding sequence is TGTGCCAGCAGTTACTATGGGGGCAGGACTGAAGCTTTCTTT.

This chain links TRBV3-1 (or the pseudogene TRBV3-2) with TRBJ2-1; TRBD2 agrees at 9 bases. Germline V gives CDR1 LGHDT, CDR2 YNNKEL (reference sequence). The CDR3 length is 16 residues. The V segment lost 4 bases and the J segment 8 bases; nucleotides outside the gene matches: 12. In DNA, the CDR3 is TGTGCCAGCAGCCCTCGTGAGCGGGGGGTACTAGATGAGCAGTTCTTC. It encodes CASSPRERGVLDEQFF.